The 27 T cell receptor beta chains listed next were all sequenced from one sample in a study of T cells expressing NK-cell markers (dated by TCRdb to the early 2020s). The method behind the library was 5' RACE. Sequencing took place on an Illumina HiSeq 2000. The reads were reprocessed in TCRdb, with one entry per CDR3 protein sequence and no accompanying DNA. This sample's table carries 250,000 to 300,000 distinct CDR3 sequences. Of the sample, 0.39% is held by the ten largest clones. Sequencing was carried out using blood T cells: a sorted CD56 or NKG2C T cell subset, CD4+ or CD8+ T cells, or bulk PBMC T cells (not recorded which). Source of these receptors: a man between 18 and 35 years old in good health. Donor details come from another sample of the same person, matched by shared clones.

The chain employs TRBV28 and TRBJ1-5; TCRdb's D call, TRBD1, is unchecked because there is no DNA. CDR1 and CDR2 (germline): MDHEN, SYDVKM. The CDR3 is 13 residues long. This chain's CDR3 is CASNTGPNQPQHF.

The V gene is TRBV11-3, the J gene TRBJ1-1; TCRdb proposes TRBD1, but this gene call is untestable without DNA. The CDR3 sequence is 14 residues long. CDR1 and CDR2 from the germline V gene are SGHNT and YENEEA. The CDR3 sequence: CASSLEAGRDEAFF.

This chain links TRBV6-5 with TRBJ1-2. The CDR3 is 16 residues long. Germline CDR1 MNHEY, CDR2 SVGAGI. The CDR3 loop reads CASSHLRIGLPYGYTF.

The chain couples TRBV12-3 or TRBV12-4 to TRBJ2-2; without DNA, the TCRdb call of TRBD1 cannot be checked. The CDR3 loop spans 17 amino acids. CDR3 loop: CASGRDGRGGLTGELFF.

CDR3 sequence: CASSPTSGGLLYNEQFF. V gene TRBV12-3 or TRBV12-4 combines with J gene TRBJ2-1; absent DNA, TCRdb's TRBD2 call cannot be checked. This CDR3 region has 17 residues.

The chain employs TRBV5-1 and TRBJ2-5; TCRdb calls TRBD2, which cannot be checked without DNA. CDR1 and CDR2 from the germline V gene are SGHRS and YFSETQ. This CDR3 spans 18 amino acids. CDR3 amino acids: CASSSALLAGVYQETQYF.

V gene TRBV12-3 or TRBV12-4 combines with J gene TRBJ2-2; TCRdb selects TRBD1, and the lack of DNA leaves this call unchecked. The CDR3 has 15 residues. The CDR3 loop reads CASSFDRGLMGELFF.

The chain employs TRBV5-1 and TRBJ2-1; the D call from TCRdb, TRBD1, cannot be confirmed without DNA. The CDR3 sequence is 13 residues long. CDR1 and CDR2 (germline): SGHRS, YFSETQ. CDR3 loop: CASSQGSINEQFF.

V usage is TRBV20-1 and J usage is TRBJ2-1; the TCRdb call, TRBD2, lacks DNA for checking. This CDR3 has 13 amino acids. Germline CDR1 reads DFQATT; CDR2 reads SNEGSKA (reference sequence). The chain's CDR3 is CSASSGSYNEQFF.

The gene calls are TRBV20-1 and TRBJ2-3; the D call of TRBD1 rests on TCRdb alone, since no DNA is present to check it. Per the germline V gene, CDR1 is DFQATT and CDR2 is SNEGSKA (reference sequence). The CDR3 sequence is 15 residues long. The CDR3 is CSARDRDRFTDTQYF.

V gene TRBV15 combines with J gene TRBJ2-2. The V gene's germline CDR1 is LNHNV and CDR2 YYDKDF (reference sequence). The length of the CDR3 is 14 residues. The CDR3 spells CATSREYGTGELFF. The variable domain in full, completed from reference TRBV15 and TRBJ2-2, reads DAMVIQNPRYQVTQFGKPVTLSCSQTLNHNVMYWYQQKSSQAPKLLFHYYDKDFNNEADTPDNFQSRRPNTSFCFLDIRSPGLGDTAMYLCATSREYGTGELFFGEGSRLTVL.

The rearrangement uses TRBV6-2 or TRBV6-3 and TRBJ2-7; TCRdb's D call of TRBD1 is untestable without DNA. The CDR3 has 15 residues. Germline-derived CDR1 and CDR2 are MNHEY and SVGEGT. CDR3 amino acids: CASSYSRQGASEQYF.

This chain connects TRBV20-1 to TRBJ2-2; TCRdb picks TRBD2, but there is no DNA to check that call. CDR1 is DFQATT and CDR2 is SNEGSKA in the germline V gene (reference sequence). The CDR3 extends over 12 amino acids. The CDR3 sequence is CSAIRRAGELFF.

The rearrangement uses TRBV12-3 or TRBV12-4 and TRBJ2-5; TCRdb proposes TRBD1, but this gene call is untestable without DNA. The CDR3 is 15 amino acids. The chain's CDR3 is CASSLGGQVVETQYF.

V usage is TRBV20-1 and J usage is TRBJ2-1; TCRdb designates TRBD2, a call that cannot be tested without DNA. The CDR3 runs to 12 residues. Germline V gene data show CDR1 as DFQATT and CDR2 as SNEGSKA (reference sequence). The CDR3 loop reads CSAPGTINEQFF.

The V and J genes are TRBV5-1 and TRBJ1-1; the TCRdb D gene call, TRBD1, has no DNA to confirm it. In germline, CDR1 is SGHRS, CDR2 YFSETQ. There are 14 residues in the CDR3. CDR3 amino acids: CASSPQDRGTEAFF.

The chain employs TRBV24-1 and TRBJ2-2; the D gene TCRdb calls, TRBD2, cannot be checked with no DNA. Germline assignment: CDR1 KGHDR and CDR2 SFDVKD. The CDR3 extends over 16 amino acids. The CDR3 spells CATSDRLATITGELFF.

This chain links TRBV5-1 with TRBJ2-4; there is no DNA to check the TCRdb D call of TRBD1. CDR3 length: 13 residues. Germline V gene sequence: CDR1 SGHRS, CDR2 YFSETQ. The CDR3: CASSPGTKNIQYF.

This rearrangement joins TRBV5-5 to TRBJ2-7; TCRdb's D call of TRBD1 is untestable without DNA. In germline, CDR1 is SGHKS, CDR2 YYEKEE (reference sequence). CDR3 size: 14 residues. This chain's CDR3 is CASSLRQGPLEQYF.

The chain combines TRBV20-1 with TRBJ2-5; TCRdb names TRBD2, which stays unverified in the absence of DNA. CDR1 and CDR2 from the germline V gene are DFQATT and SNEGSKA (reference sequence). The length of the CDR3 is 15 residues. CDR3 residues: CSAIGGIAGGETQYF.

V usage is TRBV20-1 and J usage is TRBJ1-1. Germline V gene sequence: CDR1 DFQATT, CDR2 SNEGSKA (reference sequence). The CDR3 consists of 13 residues. The CDR3 sequence: CSAREQPNTEAFF.

CDR3 amino acids: CSALTGPDEQFF. The gene calls are TRBV29-1 and TRBJ2-1; checking the TCRdb D call of TRBD1 is not possible without DNA. This CDR3 has 12 residues. The germline V gene has CDR1 SQVTM and CDR2 ANQGSEA.

V is TRBV29-1 and J is TRBJ2-5; lacking DNA, the TRBD1 call made by TCRdb goes unchecked. Germline assignment: CDR1 SQVTM and CDR2 ANQGSEA. CDR3 length equals 12 residues. The CDR3 reads CSVGGLQETQYF.

CDR3: CASSLPPGRQGRVNEQFF. The genes are TRBV5-6 and TRBJ2-1; TCRdb's D call, TRBD1, is unchecked because there is no DNA. Germline values: CDR1 SGHDT, CDR2 YYEEEE. The CDR3 contains 18 residues.

The chain recombines TRBV6-9 with TRBJ2-2; TCRdb returns TRBD1, unconfirmable since there is no DNA. The CDR3 is made up of 21 amino acids. Germline CDR1 MNHGY, CDR2 SVAAGI. CDR3 amino acids: CASSLTLPGQGITSGTGELFF.

The chain joins TRBV20-1 to TRBJ2-5. The CDR3 loop spans 12 amino acids. Germline V gives CDR1 DFQATT, CDR2 SNEGSKA (reference sequence). The chain's CDR3 is CSASNTKETQYF.

The V and J genes are TRBV9 and TRBJ2-1; TCRdb reports TRBD2, a call that lacks DNA to check it against. CDR3 length equals 13 residues. Looked up from germline, CDR1 is SGDLS and CDR2 is YYNGEE. CDR3 protein: CASEGREYGEQFF.